The rows below give T cell receptor beta chains drawn from one sample of a study of blood T cell repertoires in COVID-19. Using immunoSEQ multiplex PCR, the repertoire was profiled, and TCRdb retains in-frame clones only, with some absent. The repertoire has nearly 250,000 clones, approximately 82% of them found once; the top ten carry 1.5% to 2%. Specimen: peripheral blood. All receptors derive from a woman older than 75 with acute or convalescent COVID-19. Both conserved end residues are part of each CDR3. Fields, in order: V gene, clone size, J gene, D gene, CDR3 protein, CDR3 DNA. The D gene is left open where the match is weak. Some rows mark clone size as missing; the rest say once, few, many or name a class of expanded clone.

V: TRBV24-1
size: .
J: TRBJ2-5
D: TRBD1
CDR3: CATSDLFAQGYETQYF
DNA: TGTGCCACCAGTGATTTATTCGCACAGGGGTATGAGACCCAGTACTTC

V: TRBV10-3
size: .
J: TRBJ1-4
D: TRBD1
CDR3: CAISETPDRGGLFF
DNA: TGTGCCATCAGTGAGACCCCAGACAGGGGAGGACTGTTTTTT

V: TRBV6-2/TRBV6-3
size: few
J: TRBJ2-2
D: TRBD2
CDR3: CASSYQGLAANTGELFF
DNA: TGTGCCAGCAGTTACCAGGGACTAGCGGCGAACACCGGGGAGCTGTTTTTT

V: TRBV7-3
size: .
J: TRBJ2-1
D: TRBD2
CDR3: CASSPVAGSYNEQFF
DNA: TGTGCCAGCAGCCCAGTAGCGGGATCTTACAATGAGCAGTTCTTC

V: TRBV6-5
size: .
J: TRBJ1-1
D: .
CDR3: CASSYSIPGNTEAFF
DNA: TGTGCCAGCAGTTACTCGATACCAGGGAACACTGAAGCTTTCTTT

V: TRBV2
size: .
J: TRBJ2-5
D: .
CDR3: CASTAGFGETQYF
DNA: TGTGCCAGCACGGCAGGGTTTGGAGAGACCCAGTACTTC

V: TRBV5-8
size: .
J: TRBJ2-7
D: .
CDR3: CASSPGYEQYF
DNA: TGTGCCAGCAGCCCAGGCTACGAGCAGTACTTC

V: TRBV12-3/TRBV12-4
size: .
J: TRBJ2-1
D: .
CDR3: CASRFGQYNEQFF
DNA: TGTGCCAGCAGGTTCGGACAGTACAATGAGCAGTTCTTC

V: TRBV6-5
size: .
J: TRBJ1-6
D: .
CDR3: CASSPGLDSPLHF
DNA: TGTGCCAGCAGTCCAGGGCTCGATTCACCCCTCCACTTT

V: TRBV3-1/TRBV3-2
size: .
J: TRBJ1-3
D: TRBD1
CDR3: CASSPRDRGAPGNTIYF
DNA: TGTGCCAGCAGCCCCCGGGACAGGGGCGCCCCTGGAAACACCATATATTTT

V: TRBV7-2
size: once
J: TRBJ2-2
D: TRBD1
CDR3: CASSLDRGQNTGELFF
DNA: TGTGCCAGCAGCTTAGACAGGGGGCAAAACACCGGGGAGCTGTTTTTT